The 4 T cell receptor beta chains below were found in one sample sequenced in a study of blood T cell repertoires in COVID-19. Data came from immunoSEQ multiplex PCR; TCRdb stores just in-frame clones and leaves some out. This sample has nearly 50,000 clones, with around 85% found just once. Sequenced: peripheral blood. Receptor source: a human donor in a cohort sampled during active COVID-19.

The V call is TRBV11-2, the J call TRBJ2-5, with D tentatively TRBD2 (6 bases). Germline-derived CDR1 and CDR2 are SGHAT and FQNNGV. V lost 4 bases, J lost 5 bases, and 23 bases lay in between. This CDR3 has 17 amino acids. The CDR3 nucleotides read TGTGCCAGCAGCTCGCCGATTGGTAGCGGCAACTCGGAGACCCAGTACTTC. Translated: CASSSPIGSGNSETQYF. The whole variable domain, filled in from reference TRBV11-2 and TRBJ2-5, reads EAGVAQSPRYKIIEKRQSVAFWCNPISGHATLYWYQQILGQGPKLLIQFQNNGVVDDSQLPKDRFSAERLKGVDSTLKIQPAKLEDSAVYLCASSSPIGSGNSETQYFGPGTRLLVL.

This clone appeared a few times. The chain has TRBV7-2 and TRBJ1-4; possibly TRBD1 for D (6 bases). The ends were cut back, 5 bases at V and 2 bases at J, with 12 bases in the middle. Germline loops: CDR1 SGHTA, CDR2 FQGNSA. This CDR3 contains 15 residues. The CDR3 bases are TGTGCCAGCAGCCGCCGTGGGGGCACTAATGAAAAACTGTTTTTT. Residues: CASSRRGGTNEKLFF.

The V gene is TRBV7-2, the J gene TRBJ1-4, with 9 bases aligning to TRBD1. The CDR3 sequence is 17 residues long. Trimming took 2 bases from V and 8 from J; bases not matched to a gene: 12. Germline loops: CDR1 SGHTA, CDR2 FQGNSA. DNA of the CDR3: TGTGCCAGCAGCTTAAAAGGCCCGGGACAGGGAAGCGAAAAACTGTTTTTT. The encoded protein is CASSLKGPGQGSEKLFF.

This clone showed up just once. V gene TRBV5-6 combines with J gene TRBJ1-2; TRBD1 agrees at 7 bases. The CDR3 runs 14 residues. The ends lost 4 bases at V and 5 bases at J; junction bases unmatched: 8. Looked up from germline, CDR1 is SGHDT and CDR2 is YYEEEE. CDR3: CASSATGVGYGYTF. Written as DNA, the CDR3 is TGTGCCAGCAGCGCCACAGGGGTCGGGTATGGCTACACCTTC.